A single sample is the source of the 22 T cell receptor beta chains below, sequenced in a study of TIL therapy for anti-PD-1-resistant metastatic lung cancer. The libraries were made with immunoSEQ v3. Using immunoSEQ multiplex PCR, the repertoire was profiled, and TCRdb retains in-frame clones only, with some absent. The top ten hold almost 2% of the sample, which has 20,000 to 25,000 clones, about two thirds seen once. Stated time point: pre-treatment sample, taken before nivolumab and TIL therapy. This sample comprised blood, obtained at baseline. The receptors were sampled from a person aged 25 to 85 with non-small cell lung cancer.

The chain has TRBV5-1 and TRBJ2-1; TRBD1 aligns across 10 bases. V shed 6 bases and J 4 bases; nucleotides not matched to a gene: 10. CDR1 and CDR2 (germline): SGHRS, YFSETQ. This CDR3 has 16 residues. CDR3 nucleotide sequence: TGCGCCAGCACCCAGAGACAGGGGGCGGAGTACAATGAGCAGTTCTTC. Its translation is CASTQRQGAEYNEQFF.

The chain is built from TRBV18 and TRBJ2-7, with 11 bases matching TRBD2. The germline CDR1 and CDR2 sequences are KGHSH and LQKENI. With V trimmed by 2 bases and J by 2 bases, 8 bases remained unmatched. This CDR3 contains 17 residues. The DNA for the CDR3 is TGTGCCAGCTCACCAGCTAGCGGGGGGCCCATACCCTACGAGCAGTACGTC. Encoded protein: CASSPASGGPIPYEQYV.

This clone was picked up a small number of times. The rearrangement links TRBV11-3 to TRBJ2-7, with D unclear. In germline, CDR1 is SGHNT, CDR2 YENEEA. V was pared by 0 bases and J by 2 bases, with 11 bases between. The CDR3 covers 15 residues. CDR3 DNA: TGTGCCAGCAGCTTAGATTTTCCGGCAGCCTACGAGCAGTACTTC. This sequence encodes CASSLDFPAAYEQYF.

V gene TRBV3-1 (or the pseudogene TRBV3-2) combines with J gene TRBJ2-1; the match to TRBD2 covers 11 bases. With 2 bases clipped from V and 1 base from J, the junction kept 7 bases outside the gene matches. Per germline, CDR1 LGHDT and CDR2 YNNKEL (reference sequence). CDR3 length equals 18 residues. CDR3 region: CASSQPTSGRRSYNEQFF. The CDR3 DNA follows: TGTGCCAGCAGCCAACCAACTAGCGGGAGAAGGTCCTACAATGAGCAGTTCTTC.

About this clone itself: No DNA is shown, since the ends of the CDR3 on it are uncertain; the CDR3 is the one TCRdb lists. The chain has TRBV12-2 and TRBJ2-3; TRBD1 is taken as the D call from the table, unchecked against the DNA. TRBV12-2 is given as a pseudogene. 17 amino acids form the CDR3, both terminal residues included. The CDR3 reads CASRFVGQGACTDTQYF.

The sample holds a few counts of this clone. V is TRBV3-1 (or the pseudogene TRBV3-2) and J is TRBJ1-4; D is ambiguous. This CDR3 has 14 amino acids. Germline loops: CDR1 LGHDT, CDR2 YNNKEL (reference sequence). With 3 bases removed from V and 5 bases from J, the gap between germline ends came to 10 bases. The CDR3 spells CASSQRAGNEKLFF. CDR3 in DNA: TGTGCCAGCAGCCAGCGGGCGGGGAATGAAAAACTGTTTTTT.

V usage is TRBV6-5 and J usage is TRBJ1-4, with D possibly being TRBD1 (6 bases). Trimming took 5 bases from V and 6 from J, leaving 16 bases between them. This CDR3 contains 15 residues. Per the germline V gene, CDR1 is MNHEY and CDR2 is SVGAGI. The chain's CDR3 is CASSKYRSGDEKLFF. The CDR3 DNA sequence: TGTGCCAGCAGTAAATACAGGTCAGGGGATGAAAAACTGTTTTTT.

The chain joins TRBV3-1 (or the pseudogene TRBV3-2) to TRBJ2-3, with unresolved D. This CDR3 has 13 amino acids. Trimming shortened V by 5 bases and J by 1 base, and 7 bases separated the two germline ends. The germline V gene has CDR1 LGHDT and CDR2 YNNKEL (reference sequence). DNA of the CDR3: TGTGCCAGCAGCTCCAGCGGCACAGATACGCAGTATTTT. It yields the protein CASSSSGTDTQYF.

The chain recombines TRBV9 with TRBJ1-2, with D unclear. CDR1 and CDR2 from the germline V gene are SGDLS and YYNGEE. Trimming removed 3 bases at V and 4 bases at J, with 10 bases between. This CDR3 spans 13 amino acids. The CDR3 DNA reads as TGTGCCAGCAGCGGCACTTACATCTATGGCTACACCTTC. Its protein product is CASSGTYIYGYTF.

This sequence joins TRBV6-2 or TRBV6-3 and TRBJ2-7, with D perhaps given as TRBD1 or TRBD2 (5 bases each). V was cut by 4 bases and J by 3 bases, with 10 bases left in between. Germline V gene data show CDR1 as MNHEY and CDR2 as SVGEGT. This CDR3 has 13 amino acids. CDR3 in DNA: TGTGCCAGCAGTTGGGACCGATACTACGAGCAGTACGTC. Translating gives CASSWDRYYEQYV.

This clone was counted only a few times. The rearrangement joins TRBV23-1 to TRBJ2-7; D is ambiguous. TRBV23-1 is labeled an ORF, and its function is uncertain. This CDR3 spans 17 amino acids. V lost 0 bases and J lost 0, with 15 bases in between. DNA for the CDR3: TGCGCCAGCAGTCAATCGGGGTTGTCCTCGAACTCCTACGAGCAGTACTTC. It codes for CASSQSGLSSNSYEQYF.

The V gene is TRBV9, the J gene TRBJ2-3; D possibly corresponds to TRBD2 (6 bases). Between the trimmed V and J ends, which lost 5 bases and 2 bases, there was a span of 12 bases. CDR3 length: 14 amino acids. Per the germline V gene, CDR1 is SGDLS and CDR2 is YYNGEE. DNA for the CDR3: TGTGCCAGCAGTGAGGAGGGATTCACAGATACGCAGTATTTT. This translates into CASSEEGFTDTQYF.

This clone was counted between two and nine times. The V and J genes are TRBV5-4 and TRBJ1-1; no clear D. Germline V CDR1 and CDR2: SGHNT, YYREEE (reference sequence). V lost 1 base and J lost 1, with 14 bases in between. This CDR3 is 16 amino acids long. CDR3 loop: CASSLTPGRGNTEAFF. The CDR3 DNA reads as TGTGCCAGCAGCTTGACCCCCGGTCGAGGGAACACTGAAGCTTTCTTT.

The chain couples TRBV2 to TRBJ1-1, with D tentatively TRBD1 (6 bases). Trimming stripped 0 bases from V and 4 bases from J, with 6 bases between. The CDR3 is 13 residues long. Germline V CDR1 and CDR2: SNHLY, FYNNEI. In DNA, the CDR3 is TGTGCCAGCAGTGAAGCAGGGGGCACTGAAGCTTTCTTT. Its translation is CASSEAGGTEAFF.

This sequence joins TRBV7-2 and TRBJ2-5; D gene ambiguous. Germline V gene data show CDR1 as SGHTA and CDR2 as FQGNSA. This CDR3 is 11 amino acids long. V lost 5 bases and J lost 4, with 5 bases in between. In DNA, the CDR3 is TGTGCCAGCAGCCCCTCAGAGACCCAGTACTTC. This translates into CASSPSETQYF.

The rearrangement links TRBV12-5 to TRBJ1-2, with a possible D match to TRBD1 (6 bases). The germline CDR1 and CDR2 sequences are LGHNT and FRNRAP. This CDR3 contains 13 residues. V lost 6 bases, J lost 7 bases, and 15 bases lay in between. The CDR3 DNA reads TGTGCTAGTGGATCGACAGGTTTCAGTGGCTACACCTTC. Translating it yields CASGSTGFSGYTF.

This clone was counted once. This rearrangement joins TRBV12-5 to TRBJ1-2; D call uncertain. V dropped 3 bases and J dropped 2 bases, with 10 bases sitting between them. The germline V gene has CDR1 LGHNT and CDR2 FRNRAP. The CDR3 is 14 amino acids. CDR3 loop: CASGFWQINYGYTF. As DNA, the CDR3 is TGTGCTAGTGGTTTCTGGCAGATAAACTATGGCTACACCTTC.

CDR3 DNA: TGTGCCAGCAGCTTATGGACAGGGGGCTCCGATACGCAGTATTTT. It translates to CASSLWTGGSDTQYF. The chain is built from TRBV7-6 and TRBJ2-3; TRBD1 matches at 11 bases. Losses at the gene ends were 2 bases for V and 6 bases for J; bases not matched to a gene: 4. The germline gives CDR1 SGHVS, CDR2 FNYEAQ. The CDR3 sequence is 15 residues long.

This chain joins TRBV21-1 and TRBJ2-2; TRBD2, as called in the table, went unchecked against the DNA. TRBV21-1 is listed as a pseudogene. This CDR3 is built from 16 residues. CDR3 nucleotide sequence: TGTGCCAGCATCAACGGGCGGGGGGCGAACACCGGGGAGCTGTTTTTT. Translated, it gives CASINGRGANTGELFF.

This clone was counted between two and nine times. V gene TRBV19 combines with J gene TRBJ1-5, with D perhaps matching TRBD1 (6 bases). CDR3 size: 17 residues. Germline CDR1 reads LNHDA; CDR2 reads SQIVND (reference sequence). Trimming removed 4 bases from V and 7 bases from J, with 23 bases in between. This chain's CDR3 is CASSRIQDTGTRQPQHF. DNA for the CDR3: TGTGCCAGTAGTAGAATTCAAGATACAGGGACGCGACAGCCCCAGCATTTT. The variable domain in full, completed from reference TRBV19 and TRBJ1-5, reads DGGITQSPKYLFRKEGQNVTLSCEQNLNHDAMYWYRQDPGQGLRLIYYSQIVNDFQKGDIAEGYSVSREKKESFPLTVTSAQKNPTAFYLCASSRIQDTGTRQPQHFGDGTRLSIL.

V gene TRBV6-2 or TRBV6-3 combines with J gene TRBJ2-7; no clear D gene. The CDR3 length is 15 residues. The germline V gene encodes CDR1 MNHEY and CDR2 SVGEGT. Trimming took 2 bases from V and 0 from J, leaving 11 bases between them. The CDR3 nucleotides read TGTGCCAGCAGTTACACCGTAAAGAGCTCCTACGAGCAGTACGTC. Protein sequence: CASSYTVKSSYEQYV.

J is TRBJ1-2 and V is TRBV4-1; D remains unclear. The length of the CDR3 is 15 residues. Trimming shortened V by 2 bases and J by 5 bases, and 15 bases separated the two germline ends. The germline gives CDR1 MGHRA, CDR2 YSYEKL. CDR3 region: CASSQRNDGRYGYTF. The DNA of the CDR3 is TGCGCCAGCAGCCAACGAAATGACGGGAGGTATGGCTACACCTTC.